This T cell receptor (beta chain) was captured by sequencing in a study of T cell repertoires in cytomegalovirus infection (dated by TCRdb to between 2019 and 2020). Turning to the overall study: Peptide stimulations targeted recently identified HLA-C-restricted CMV epitopes, whose presentation resists viral immunomodulation, together with well-studied HLA-B-restricted epitopes. Donor HLA type was relevant to the analysis, as public TCR beta signatures indicated carriage of CMV infection together with the matching HLA type. The research as a whole found: Cumulative frequency of public TCR beta family members discriminated carriers of CMV infection plus the relevant HLA type in this cohort and an independent approximately 370-donor cohort. The ex vivo response was dominated by HLA-C-restricted CMV-specific TCR beta clonotypes, which also provided the single most frequent clonotype in two of eight donors.

This specimen's treatment or condition label, interpreted: in vitro stimulation with specific CMV peptide epitopes to enrich CMV-specific T cells. The instrument given in TCRdb is Illumina HiSeq 1500. The public reads were quality trimmed at Q25 with fastp and then assembled into clones with MiXCR by TCRdb, keeping productive beta chains. One record per CDR3 amino acid sequence lists the most common genes and DNA. The sample includes around 800,000 distinct CDR3 sequences, with approximately 32% observed a single time. Of the sample, over 10% is held by the ten largest clones. The CDR3 contains 13 residues, cysteine and phenylalanine counted. Left in the record is the CDR3 DNA by itself, 39 bases read in frame from the first base. CDR1 and CDR2 (SEHNR, FQNEAQ) derive from the germline V gene (reference sequence). The germline ends are 20 bases apart after V is trimmed by 7 bases and J by 13 bases.

With regard to this clonotype: The antigen it recognizes is unknown. Qualities for individual bases were not recorded, and no much larger clone is one base off.

This receptor was obtained from a human donor in good health (CMV status not recorded). Some clones in this sample may be carry-over from other donors' samples. Source: cultured CD8+ T cells from PBMCs, taken from culture after CMV antigen stimulation. Rearrangement joined TRBV7-9 to TRBJ2-1; the D gene is not confidently resolved. In nucleotides, the sequence is TGTGCCAGCAACCTCTTCGTACCGGGCCCTCAGTTCTTC. This codes for CASNLFVPGPQFF.